A selection of T cell receptor beta chains follows, all from one sample in a study of somatic mutations in cytotoxic T cells in rheumatoid arthritis. Using immunoSEQ multiplex PCR, the repertoire was profiled, and TCRdb retains in-frame clones only, with some absent. The sample lists some 16,000 clones, just under 80% occurring once. Sequences were obtained from CD8+ T cells sorted from blood. Every receptor here comes from an adult with rheumatoid arthritis. Each CDR3 is given with its conserved first and last residue. The D gene is left open where the match is weak. Clone size is not always given. Where it is, it says once, few, many or a class for expanded clones.

D,V,J,size,DNA,CDR3
NA,TRBV25-1,TRBJ2-7,NA,TGTGCCAGCATAGGGACACCGACTTCCTACGAGCAGTACTTC,CASIGTPTSYEQYF
TRBD1,TRBV14,TRBJ2-1,NA,TGTGCCAGCAGCCTACCGGGACAGGGGGTTTATGAGCAGTTCTTC,CASSLPGQGVYEQFF
NA,TRBV11-2,TRBJ2-2,NA,TGTGCCAGCTCTCCGGGGGCCTTCAACACCGGGGAGCTGTTTTTT,CASSPGAFNTGELFF
NA,TRBV9,TRBJ1-2,few,TGTGCCAGCAGCGTCCGGGACGCTGGCTACACCTTC,CASSVRDAGYTF
TRBD1,TRBV27,TRBJ1-2,NA,TGTGCCAGCAGTTTAACTGGGACAGGGGTGGAGGATGGCTACACCTTC,CASSLTGTGVEDGYTF
NA,TRBV7-9,TRBJ1-2,NA,TGTGCCAGCAGCTTACCAGGGTTCTATGGCTACACCTTC,CASSLPGFYGYTF
NA,TRBV27,TRBJ2-5,NA,TGTGCCAGCAGTAACTCCTGGCAAAGATTCCAAGAGACCCAGTACTTC,CASSNSWQRFQETQYF
TRBD2,TRBV5-4,TRBJ2-7,once,TGTGCCAGCAGCCTCCTAGCGGGAGGTGGGCGGGAGCAGTACTTC,CASSLLAGGGREQYF
NA,TRBV27,TRBJ2-4,NA,TGTGCCAGCAGCCCAGGGGTGGGGCAAAACATTCAGTACTTC,CASSPGVGQNIQYF
NA,TRBV27,TRBJ2-5,NA,TGTGCCAGCAGTTTGGGTCCTAAAGAGACCCAGTACTTC,CASSLGPKETQYF
NA,TRBV11-2,TRBJ2-1,NA,TGTGCCAGCAGCCCCGAGGAGGGGCTCTACAATGAGCAGTTCTTC,CASSPEEGLYNEQFF
TRBD1,TRBV27,TRBJ1-5,NA,TGTGCCAGCAGACAGGGGTTTAGCAATCAGCCCCAGCATTTT,CASRQGFSNQPQHF
NA,TRBV2,TRBJ2-1,NA,TGTGCCAGGGAGGGGGCGACGGGACTTAGGAATGAGCAGTTCTTC,CAREGATGLRNEQFF
NA,TRBV5-6,TRBJ2-7,few,TGTGCCAGCAGCTTTGGCTCCAACGAGCAGTACTTC,CASSFGSNEQYF
NA,TRBV4-3,TRBJ2-1,NA,TGCGCCAGCAGCCCAGGGGCTACGTACAATGAGCAGTTCTTC,CASSPGATYNEQFF
TRBD2,TRBV6-5,TRBJ2-7,NA,TGTGCCAGCAGCCTACTAGCGGCCATCTCCTACGAGCAGTACTTC,CASSLLAAISYEQYF
TRBD2,TRBV6-6,TRBJ2-2,NA,TGTGCCAGCAGTCCGATAGCGGGAGGTTTCACCGGGGAGCTGTTTTTT,CASSPIAGGFTGELFF
NA,TRBV9,TRBJ2-1,NA,TGTGCCAGCAGCGGGGGGGCCGATGAGCAGTTCTTC,CASSGGADEQFF
NA,TRBV7-9,TRBJ2-7,NA,TGTGCCAGCACCCCGGGGACGAGCTACGAGCAGTACTTC,CASTPGTSYEQYF
TRBD2,TRBV9,TRBJ2-1,NA,TGTGCCAGCAGCGTAGTAGGCGGGAGTGGCAATGAGCAGTTCTTC,CASSVVGGSGNEQFF
TRBD2,TRBV18,TRBJ2-7,NA,TGTGCCAGCTCACCACCGTCTAGCGGGAGATACGAGCAGTACTTC,CASSPPSSGRYEQYF
TRBD2,TRBV5-4,TRBJ2-5,NA,TGTGCCAGCAGTGGACTAGTGGAAGAGACCCAGTACTTC,CASSGLVEETQYF
NA,TRBV28,TRBJ2-1,NA,TGTGCCAGCAGCCCCGGGATCCCGGTAGGGAATGAGCAGTTCTTC,CASSPGIPVGNEQFF
NA,TRBV19,TRBJ1-5,NA,TGTGCCAGTAGTATGGCAAACGAGTGGCCCCAGCATTTT,CASSMANEWPQHF
NA,TRBV4-3,TRBJ2-2,NA,TGCGCCAGCAGCCAAGAGGGCAGTACCGGGGAGCTGTTTTTT,CASSQEGSTGELFF
NA,TRBV16,TRBJ2-7,NA,TGTGCCAGCAGCCAGATCTTCGGGACGGAGAGCTCCTACGAGCAGTACTTC,CASSQIFGTESSYEQYF
TRBD2,TRBV4-3,TRBJ2-7,NA,TGCGCCAGCAGCCAAGAGAGGGGGGGTAGCGGGAGTTACGAGCAGTACTTC,CASSQERGGSGSYEQYF
NA,TRBV14,TRBJ2-7,NA,TGTGCCAGCAGCCTAAGGTATCACGAGCAGTACTTC,CASSLRYHEQYF
TRBD1,TRBV27,TRBJ1-1,few,TGTGCCAGCAGTTTATCGGGACAGGGGGCGACTGAAGCTTTCTTT,CASSLSGQGATEAFF
TRBD2,TRBV14,TRBJ2-1,NA,TGTGCCAGCAGCCTCCGTAGCGGGTACAATGAGCAGTTCTTC,CASSLRSGYNEQFF
NA,TRBV9,TRBJ2-2,NA,TGTGCCAGCAGTCCAGGGTATCCCGGGGAGCTGTTTTTT,CASSPGYPGELFF
TRBD2,TRBV2,TRBJ2-1,NA,TGTGCCAGCATTAGCGTACCGGGACTAGCGGAGAATGAGCAGTTCTTC,CASISVPGLAENEQFF
TRBD2,TRBV9,TRBJ2-1,NA,TGTGCCAGCAACCAACACGGCGGGAGTTCAGATGAGCAGTTCTTC,CASNQHGGSSDEQFF
NA,TRBV11-2,TRBJ1-5,NA,TGTGCCAGCAGCCATACAAATTCCAGGCCCCAGCATTTT,CASSHTNSRPQHF
NA,TRBV15,TRBJ1-4,NA,TGTGCCACCTCGGCAGGTACTAATGAAAAACTGTTTTTT,CATSAGTNEKLFF
NA,TRBV27,TRBJ1-5,NA,TGTGCCAGCAGTTTAGTAGGGAGCGGCCAGCCCCAGCATTTT,CASSLVGSGQPQHF
NA,TRBV9,TRBJ1-1,NA,TGTGCCAGCAGCGTAGGGCATACTGAAGCTTTCTTT,CASSVGHTEAFF
NA,TRBV5-6,TRBJ1-2,NA,TGTGCCAGCAGCACCGGGAGGGGTTTCTATGGCTACACCTTC,CASSTGRGFYGYTF